The next 15 T cell receptor beta chains were all read from a single sample in a study of cytomegalovirus exposure and HLA in healthy donors. PCR employed 60 Vbeta and 13 Jbeta primers. Only in-frame clones appear in the TCRdb table, and some are missing; sequencing was by immunoSEQ multiplex PCR. The table has approximately 140,000 clones, 55% to 80% seen once. Sample: PBMCs. The receptors originated from a woman aged 55-70 years in good health and CMV-seropositive.

J is TRBJ2-1 and V is TRBV27, with 11 bases matching TRBD2. Germline loops: CDR1 MNHEY, CDR2 SMNVEV (reference sequence). The CDR3 has 14 residues. J gave up 9 bases and V 7 bases, and 8 bases lay outside the gene matches. CDR3 region: CASTVSGGGGEQFF. The DNA for the CDR3 is TGTGCCAGCACTGTTAGCGGGGGGGGAGGTGAGCAGTTCTTC.

This clone was seen more than once but under ten times. The rearrangement uses TRBV28 and TRBJ1-5, with 7 bases aligning to TRBD1. V trimming: 6 bases; J trimming: 5 bases; junction bases outside the gene matches: 7. CDR3 length equals 14 residues. The germline V gene has CDR1 MDHEN and CDR2 SYDVKM. CDR3 nucleotide sequence: TGTGCCAGCAGCCGCGACAGGGTAGATCAGCCCCAGCATTTT. Translating it yields CASSRDRVDQPQHF.

This chain links TRBV19 with TRBJ1-5; D possibly corresponds to TRBD1 (6 bases). Germline loops: CDR1 LNHDA, CDR2 SQIVND (reference sequence). The V and J ends lost 7 bases and 3 bases respectively, with 13 bases between them. This CDR3 spans 14 amino acids. CDR3: CASNYGQFNQPQHF. In nucleotides, the CDR3 is TGTGCCAGTAATTATGGACAGTTCAATCAGCCCCAGCATTTT.

This chain connects TRBV9 to TRBJ2-5, with 9 positions matching TRBD2. The CDR3 length is 15 residues. Germline trimming cut 8 bases from V and 5 bases from J; bases unmatched to any gene: 13. CDR1 SGDLS and CDR2 YYNGEE come from the germline V gene. The CDR3 here is CASAKRTAGGETQYF. CDR3 nucleotide sequence: TGTGCCAGTGCAAAAAGAACGGCGGGAGGGGAGACCCAGTACTTC.

The chain joins TRBV11-2 to TRBJ2-5, with 9 bases lining up with TRBD1. The CDR3 has 15 residues. The germline V gene encodes CDR1 SGHAT and CDR2 FQNNGV. The ends lost 7 bases at V and 7 bases at J; junction bases unmatched: 13. This CDR3 is CASNPTAQGAGTQYF. The CDR3 DNA follows: TGTGCCAGCAACCCTACCGCACAGGGGGCCGGGACCCAGTACTTC.

This chain uses TRBV20-1 with TRBJ1-6; maybe TRBD1 (5 bases). The ends were cut back, 3 bases at V and 10 bases at J, with 7 bases in the middle. The CDR3 extends over 11 amino acids. Germline CDR1 is DFQATT and CDR2 is SNEGSKA (reference sequence). The CDR3 sequence is CSARGGSPLHF. The CDR3 region has the DNA TGCAGTGCTAGGGGGGGGTCACCCCTCCACTTT.

Regarding this clone: The junction departs from the called germline gene at one end, perhaps through a read error. Written as DNA, the CDR3 is TGTGCCAGCAGCGTAATGAGTTTAGGGACTGAAGCCTTCTTT. Its translation is CASSVMSLGTEAFF. V and J are TRBV9 and TRBJ1-1, with D possibly TRBD1 on 5 matching bases. This CDR3 comprises 14 residues. Germline V gene lookup returns CDR1 SGDLS and CDR2 YYNGEE.

This clone has only a few counts. The rearrangement uses TRBV5-1 and TRBJ2-3, with TRBD1 as a possible D gene (5 bases). Trimming left V 0 bases short and J 4 bases short, with 12 bases between. CDR3 length: 15 residues. Germline CDR1 is SGHRS and CDR2 is YFSETQ. In nucleotides, the CDR3 is TGCGCCAGCAGCTTGGAGACAGATTACTCAGATACGCAGTATTTT. Translation: CASSLETDYSDTQYF.

The rearrangement joins TRBV6-6 to TRBJ2-5, with 7 bases fitting TRBD2. The V and J ends lost 2 bases and 1 base, in that order; junction bases with no gene match: 4. The length of the CDR3 is 15 residues. From germline, CDR1 is MNHNY and CDR2 SVGAGI (reference sequence). The CDR3 coding sequence is TGTGCCAGCAGTTACCATTCTAGCGGCCAAGAGACCCAGTACTTC. Its protein product is CASSYHSSGQETQYF.

The chain employs TRBV6-1 and TRBJ2-5; D may be TRBD2 (6 bases). Trimming removed 8 bases at V and 2 bases at J, with 9 bases between. The CDR3 has 12 amino acids. Germline CDR1 reads MNHNS; CDR2 reads SASEGT. In DNA, the CDR3 is TGTGCCAGCCGGGGGATACAAGAGACCCAGTACTTC. It specifies CASRGIQETQYF.

This clone was seen a few times. The rearrangement uses TRBV6-1 and TRBJ2-7, with TRBD2 as a possible D gene (6 bases). This CDR3 comprises 14 residues. Looked up from germline, CDR1 is MNHNS and CDR2 is SASEGT. With 4 bases removed from V and 1 base from J, the gap between germline ends came to 11 bases. CDR3 region: CASSVRDLSYEQYF. The CDR3 DNA sequence: TGTGCCAGCAGTGTTCGGGACTTGTCCTACGAGCAGTACTTC.

This clone showed up just once. The chain employs TRBV4-1 and TRBJ2-5; 15 nucleotides align to TRBD2. V shed 5 bases and J 12 bases; nucleotides not matched to a gene: 4. CDR3 length: 13 amino acids. Germline V gives CDR1 MGHRA, CDR2 YSYEKL. CDR3 coding DNA: TGCGCCAGCAGCGAGGGACTAGCGGGAGGAAAGTACTTC. This codes for CASSEGLAGGKYF.

This clone was picked up one time. The CDR3 DNA is TGCGCCAGCAGCCAAGAGCAACAGGGGTCCTACGAGCAGTACTTC. This sequence encodes CASSQEQQGSYEQYF. V usage is TRBV4-1 and J usage is TRBJ2-7; the match to TRBD1 covers 7 bases. J gave up 1 base and V 0 bases, and 3 bases lay outside the gene matches. Germline values: CDR1 MGHRA, CDR2 YSYEKL. CDR3 length equals 15 residues.

The chain joins TRBV7-9 to TRBJ2-5; maybe TRBD2 (6 bases). Germline CDR1 SEHNR, CDR2 FQNEAQ (reference sequence). V shed 4 bases and J shed 11 bases, with 14 bases lying between them. This CDR3 has 12 residues. The CDR3 nucleotides are TGTGCCAGCAGCTACCTAACGGGGGAGCAGTACTTC. This translates into CASSYLTGEQYF.

This rearrangement joins TRBV6-5 to TRBJ2-7; D possibly corresponds to TRBD2 (5 bases). Per germline, CDR1 MNHEY and CDR2 SVGAGI. The CDR3 is 11 amino acids. Trimming took 5 bases from V and 3 from J, leaving 5 bases between them. The CDR3: CASSAGYEQYF. In DNA, the CDR3 is TGTGCCAGCAGTGCGGGCTACGAGCAGTACTTC.